This T cell receptor beta chain was profiled in a study of CD8 T cells in ankylosing spondylitis. This CDR3 is 13 amino acids long. Germline V gene sequence: CDR1 MNHNY, CDR2 SVGAGI (reference sequence). The V and J ends lost 0 bases and 7 bases respectively, with 9 bases between them. One entry per CDR3 protein, called by TCRdb with MiXCR from the 5' RACE reads. The sample has about 150,000 distinct CDR3 sequences, under 45% seen once. The sample taken for sequencing was synovial fluid, either unsorted or a sorted T cell fraction (not recorded which). The receptor was derived from a male donor with ankylosing spondylitis. The chain combines TRBV6-6 with TRBJ1-2; D gene ambiguous. CDR3: CASSYSGSRGYTF. The CDR3 nucleotides are TGTGCCAGCAGTTACTCGGGGTCCCGTGGCTACACCTTC.